The 28 T cell receptor beta chains below were found in one sample sequenced in a study of T-cell memory formation after mild COVID-19 (dated by TCRdb to about 2021). Library method: 5' RACE. Sequencing was carried out with an Illumina NovaSeq 6000. The raw public reads went through TCRdb reprocessing: fastp at Q25, MiXCR clone calling, in-frame beta chains kept. Rows with one shared CDR3 protein collapse into an entry with the most common genes and DNA. The sample contains fewer than 700,000 distinct CDR3 sequences, 20% to 25% of them found a single time. The ten largest clonotypes hold 7.5% to 9.5% of the sample. Source material: PBMCs or a T cell subset sorted from them (not recorded which). All receptors derive from an adult woman who had mild COVID-19 (a few samples of this study predate the infection). The sample titles of this study are shuffled in the database, so cell type and time point are left out; the donor was told from shared clones.

This clonotype came up a few times. The V and J genes are TRBV9 and TRBJ2-1; D may be TRBD1 or TRBD2 (5 bases each). Trimming shortened V by 0 bases and J by 9 bases, and 13 bases separated the two germline ends. The CDR3 totals 14 residues. Germline CDR1 and CDR2: SGDLS and YYNGEE. The CDR3, as DNA: TGTGCCAGCAGCGTAGCTAACGGTGGGACTGAGCAGTTCTTC. Translating it yields CASSVANGGTEQFF. Variable domain in full (rest from reference TRBV9 and TRBJ2-1): DSGVTQTPKHLITATGQRVTLRCSPRSGDLSVYWYQQSLDQGLQFLIQYYNGEERAKGNILERFSAQQFPDLHSELNLSSLELGDSALYFCASSVANGGTEQFFGPGTRLTVL.

This clonotype appeared a few times. The chain combines TRBV7-2 with TRBJ2-7, with 13 bases aligning to TRBD2. The trim removed 5 bases at V and 0 bases at J, leaving 10 bases unmatched. Germline CDR1 SGHTA, CDR2 FQGNSA. The CDR3 length is 18 residues. CDR3 bases: TGTGCCAGCAGCCTCTCCGGGACTAGCGGGGTTAGCTCCTACGAGCAGTACTTC. It specifies CASSLSGTSGVSSYEQYF.

In regard to this clonotype: Compared with germline, one end of the junction differs, possibly owing to a read error. The V call is TRBV11-1, the J call TRBJ2-1; D remains ambiguous. CDR3 length: 15 residues. Germline CDR1 is SGHAT and CDR2 is FQDESV (reference sequence). The CDR3 DNA reads as TGTGCCAGCCGCTTGACGGCAGGCTCCTACAATGAGCAGTTCTTC. Protein sequence: CASRLTAGSYNEQFF.

The chain uses TRBV5-1 and TRBJ1-4; no reliable D call. The CDR3 has 15 residues. The ends were cut back, 4 bases at V and 1 base at J, with 11 bases in the middle. Germline CDR1 and CDR2: SGHRS and YFSETQ. CDR3 sequence reads: CASSADGRTNEKLFF. The CDR3 DNA follows: TGCGCCAGCAGCGCCGACGGAAGAACTAATGAAAAACTGTTTTTT. Full variable domain (rest looked up from reference TRBV5-1 and TRBJ1-4): KAGVTQTPRYLIKTRGQQVTLSCSPISGHRSVSWYQQTPGQGLQFLFEYFSETQRNKGNFPGRFSGRQFSNSRSEMNVSTLELGDSALYLCASSADGRTNEKLFFGSGTQLSVL.

There are a few counts of this clonotype. The rearrangement links TRBV4-1 to TRBJ1-6; no definite D call. The V and J ends lost 0 bases and 10 bases respectively, with 16 bases between them. Germline V gene lookup returns CDR1 MGHRA and CDR2 YSYEKL. CDR3 length equals 16 residues. The CDR3 region has the DNA TGCGCCAGCAGCCAAGATCGGAATCTCGCACTCTCACCCCTCCACTTT. Translating gives CASSQDRNLALSPLHF.

The chain has TRBV24-1 and TRBJ2-2, with 9 bases matching TRBD1. With V trimmed by 3 bases and J by 7 bases, 11 bases remained unmatched. Germline CDR1 and CDR2: KGHDR and SFDVKD. This CDR3 spans 17 amino acids. The CDR3: CATSDRPGTGYGGELFF. CDR3 in DNA: TGTGCCACCAGTGATAGACCCGGGACAGGGTATGGCGGGGAGCTGTTTTTT.

The chain links TRBV20-1 to TRBJ1-2; D not resolved. The CDR3 totals 15 residues. Trimming left V 1 base short and J 0 bases short, with 12 bases between. Germline V gene sequence: CDR1 DFQATT, CDR2 SNEGSKA (reference sequence). Here the CDR3 DNA reads TGCAGTGCTAGAGTCTGGACCGAATCTAACTATGGCTACACCTTC. Amino acid sequence: CSARVWTESNYGYTF.

The V gene is TRBV20-1, the J gene TRBJ1-1; D ambiguous. V dropped 3 bases and J dropped 1 base, with 6 bases sitting between them. The length of the CDR3 is 12 residues. CDR1 and CDR2 (germline): DFQATT, SNEGSKA (reference sequence). CDR3 loop: CSASVGNTEAFF. CDR3 nucleotide sequence: TGCAGTGCTAGCGTCGGGAACACTGAAGCTTTCTTT.

This clonotype has more than one count but fewer than ten. V gene TRBV4-1 combines with J gene TRBJ1-1; D gene uncertain. The CDR3 is 14 amino acids. From germline, CDR1 is MGHRA and CDR2 YSYEKL. Trimming removed 4 bases from V and 0 bases from J, with 9 bases in between. The DNA of the CDR3 is TGCGCCAGCAGCCTGGACGACATGAACACTGAAGCTTTCTTT. Its protein is CASSLDDMNTEAFF.

This chain joins TRBV2 and TRBJ1-1, with 7 positions matching TRBD1. The V and J ends lost 5 bases and 3 bases, in that order; junction bases with no gene match: 6. The length of the CDR3 is 14 residues. CDR1 is SNHLY, CDR2 FYNNEI, per germline. The CDR3 spells CASSSTTGDTEAFF. CDR3 coding DNA: TGTGCCAGCAGTAGCACCACAGGGGACACTGAAGCTTTCTTT.

This clonotype occurred a few times. The rearrangement uses TRBV20-1 and TRBJ2-1; 10 bases fit TRBD2. J gave up 5 bases and V 5 bases, and 6 bases lay outside the gene matches. Germline V gene lookup returns CDR1 DFQATT and CDR2 SNEGSKA (reference sequence). The CDR3 extends over 14 amino acids. The CDR3 bases are TGCAGTGCTGCGGGACTAGCGTCCCACAATGAGCAGTTCTTC. As protein: CSAAGLASHNEQFF.

There are a few counts of this clonotype. CDR3 residues: CASSIGTGTDTQYF. In DNA, the CDR3 is TGTGCCAGCAGCATCGGGACAGGCACAGATACGCAGTATTTT. The gene calls are TRBV7-9 and TRBJ2-3; 7 nucleotides agree with TRBD1. Trimming removed 5 bases from V and 1 base from J; junction bases left unmatched: 3. The CDR3 extends over 14 amino acids. Looked up from germline, CDR1 is SEHNR and CDR2 is FQNEAQ (reference sequence).

The rearrangement uses TRBV5-1 and TRBJ1-1; no clear D gene. CDR3 length: 14 residues. Germline lookup yields CDR1 SGHRS and CDR2 YFSETQ. Trimming cost V 2 bases and J 0 bases, with 8 bases left between them. CDR3 loop: CASSFRDMNTEAFF. In DNA form, the CDR3 reads TGCGCCAGCAGCTTTCGCGATATGAACACTGAAGCTTTCTTT.

This rearrangement joins TRBV9 to TRBJ2-3, with D maybe TRBD2 (6 bases). Germline assignment: CDR1 SGDLS and CDR2 YYNGEE. V lost 7 bases to trimming and J lost 0 bases, with 18 bases between them. The CDR3 is 16 residues long. CDR3 nucleotides: TGTGCCAGCGCGGGGAGTGGGCGTACTAGCACAGATACGCAGTATTTT. This codes for CASAGSGRTSTDTQYF.

This rearrangement joins TRBV5-1 to TRBJ2-2; D is possibly TRBD1 (5 bases). This CDR3 contains 16 residues. Germline CDR1 and CDR2: SGHRS and YFSETQ. V was trimmed by 2 bases and J by 0 bases, leaving 11 bases between them. The CDR3 DNA sequence: TGCGCCAGCAGCTTCGGAAGGGGAACGAACACCGGGGAGCTGTTTTTT. Its translation: CASSFGRGTNTGELFF.

In its sample, this clonotype was seen a few times. The chain is built from TRBV25-1 and TRBJ2-3, with 7 bases fitting TRBD1. The germline V gene has CDR1 MGHDK and CDR2 SYGVNS. This CDR3 spans 14 amino acids. V lost 6 bases, J lost 1 base, and 4 bases stayed unmatched. The CDR3 region is CASRRGTGTDTQYF. DNA of the CDR3: TGTGCCAGCAGGAGGGGGACAGGCACAGATACGCAGTATTTT. The full variable domain, with the rest looked up from reference TRBV25-1 and TRBJ2-3, is EADIYQTPRYLVIGTGKKITLECSQTMGHDKMYWYQQDPGMELHLIHYSYGVNSTEKGDLSSESTVSRIRTEHFPLTLESARPSHTSQYLCASRRGTGTDTQYFGPGTRLTVL.

This clonotype was seen only a few times. The chain couples TRBV25-1 to TRBJ2-7, with D unresolved. Germline V gives CDR1 MGHDK, CDR2 SYGVNS. This CDR3 has 13 residues. Deletions cut 1 base from V and 6 bases from J, with 10 bases between. In DNA form, the CDR3 reads TGTGCCAGCAGTGAATCCGGGTGGGGCGAGCAGTACTTC. This translates into CASSESGWGEQYF.

This chain connects TRBV24-1 to TRBJ2-7; 12 nucleotides align to TRBD2. Germline loops: CDR1 KGHDR, CDR2 SFDVKD. V gave up 4 bases and J gave up 7 bases; unmatched junction bases: 7. The CDR3 has 15 amino acids. The CDR3 sequence is CATSERLAGAGEQYF. The DNA for the CDR3 is TGTGCCACCAGTGAGCGACTAGCGGGAGCAGGAGAGCAGTACTTC.

This clonotype was seen a handful of times. V is TRBV11-1 and J is TRBJ2-7; 11 bases agree with TRBD1. V shed 5 bases, J shed 5 bases, and the junction held 5 bases outside the gene matches. Looked up from germline, CDR1 is SGHAT and CDR2 is FQDESV (reference sequence). The CDR3 runs to 14 residues. CDR3: CASSLDRGHHEQYF. CDR3 bases: TGTGCCAGCAGCCTGGACAGGGGGCATCACGAGCAGTACTTC. Full variable domain (rest looked up from reference TRBV11-1 and TRBJ2-7): EAEVAQSPRYKITEKSQAVAFWCDPISGHATLYWYRQILGQGPELLVQFQDESVVDDSQLPKDRFSAERLKGVDSTLKIQPAELGDSAMYLCASSLDRGHHEQYFGPGTRLTVT.

J is TRBJ1-1 and V is TRBV12-3 or TRBV12-4; TRBD1 is a possible D gene (6 bases). The V gene lost 2 bases and the J gene lost 1 base, with 11 bases spanning the gap. The CDR3 length is 15 residues. The CDR3 region has the DNA TGTGCCAGCAGTTTATCTGACAGGAAGAACACTGAAGCTTTCTTT. Amino acid sequence: CASSLSDRKNTEAFF.

V and J are TRBV7-3 and TRBJ1-1; D uncertain. The CDR3 is 13 amino acids. Germline CDR1 SGHTA, CDR2 FQGTGA. The V gene lost 8 bases and the J gene lost 3 bases, with 13 bases spanning the gap. Here the CDR3 reads CASRGGLDTEAFF. The CDR3 DNA reads as TGTGCCAGCCGGGGAGGTCTGGACACTGAAGCTTTCTTT.

This clonotype was recorded once. The rearrangement joins TRBV6-5 to TRBJ1-3; D gene unclear. V was cut by 2 bases and J by 2 bases, with 10 bases left in between. The length of the CDR3 is 15 residues. Germline V gene sequence: CDR1 MNHEY, CDR2 SVGAGI. The CDR3 is CASSYTGMPGNTIYF. As DNA, the CDR3 is TGTGCCAGCAGTTACACGGGGATGCCTGGAAACACCATATATTTT.

This clonotype was seen a handful of times. The chain has TRBV4-1 and TRBJ1-1; D gene unclear. V lost 1 base and J 5 bases, leaving 8 bases between the germline ends. The germline V gene has CDR1 MGHRA and CDR2 YSYEKL. CDR3 length: 13 amino acids. CDR3 nucleotides: TGCGCCAGCAGCCAAGTTAAAACAACTGAAGCTTTCTTT. Encoded protein: CASSQVKTTEAFF.

This clonotype was counted a few times. This chain uses TRBV4-1 with TRBJ2-7, with 10 bases fitting TRBD2. Germline V CDR1 and CDR2: MGHRA, YSYEKL. The CDR3 is 16 residues long. The J segment lost 3 bases and the V segment lost 1 base, leaving 6 bases of the junction unmatched. The CDR3 DNA follows: TGCGCCAGCAGCCAAGTGACTAGCGGGTCTGTCTACGAGCAGTACTTC. Translated: CASSQVTSGSVYEQYF.

This clonotype was detected once. The chain uses TRBV21-1 and TRBJ1-5; no DNA check was done on the table's D call, TRBD1. TRBV21-1 is designated a pseudogene. The CDR3 sequence is 16 residues long. CDR3 sequence (DNA): TGTGCCAGCAGCAAAGGGACAGACGATAGCAATCAGCCCCAGCATTTT. Protein sequence: CASSKGTDDSNQPQHF.

The chain employs TRBV7-9 and TRBJ1-1; 7 nucleotides line up with TRBD1. V was clipped by 3 bases and J by 2 bases; unmatched bases: 3. Germline V gives CDR1 SEHNR, CDR2 FQNEAQ (reference sequence). The CDR3 length is 14 residues. CDR3 sequence: CASSFGQANTEAFF. The DNA for the CDR3 is TGTGCCAGCAGCTTCGGACAGGCCAACACTGAAGCTTTCTTT.

This clonotype was picked up a small number of times. The V call is TRBV7-9, the J call TRBJ2-2; unclear D gene. Germline-derived CDR1 and CDR2 are SEHNR and FQNEAQ (reference sequence). Trimming stripped 5 bases from V and 4 bases from J, with 11 bases between. The CDR3 totals 14 residues. The CDR3 protein is CASSAMAATGELFF. CDR3 nucleotide sequence: TGTGCCAGCAGCGCCATGGCTGCCACCGGGGAGCTGTTTTTT.

The gene calls are TRBV5-1 and TRBJ1-5, with a weak D call TRBD1 (5 bases). V lost 0 bases and J 4 bases, leaving 8 bases between the germline ends. Germline V lookup: CDR1 SGHRS, CDR2 YFSETQ. The CDR3 consists of 14 residues. The CDR3 sequence: CASSLEPGNQPQHF. The CDR3 nucleotides read TGCGCCAGCAGCTTGGAGCCAGGGAATCAGCCCCAGCATTTT.